Following are 9 T cell receptor beta chains from one sample sequenced in a study of early T cells in non-severe SARS-CoV-2 infection (TCRdb year 2021). The method behind the library was 5' RACE. The instrument was a NextSeq 500. TCRdb redid the processing of the public reads, applying fastp at Q25 and MiXCR, and retained in-frame beta chains. Merged by CDR3 protein, the rows form single entries marked with the most common genes and DNA. This sample holds 29,000 or so distinct CDR3 sequences; about 4.8% were observed only once. The ten largest make up 10% to 13% of the sample. Sample: whole blood. The receptors come from an adult who was a healthcare worker with PCR-confirmed SARS-CoV-2 infection or an uninfected control (not recorded which).

The rearrangement uses TRBV20-1 and TRBJ2-7; 8 positions agree with TRBD1. Germline values: CDR1 DFQATT, CDR2 SNEGSKA (reference sequence). The length of the CDR3 is 12 residues. V was pared by 1 base and J by 5 bases, with 1 base of the junction left unmatched. As DNA, the CDR3 is TGCAGTGCTAGAGCAGGGGGCAACGAGCAGTACTTC. It yields the protein CSARAGGNEQYF.

The chain employs TRBV7-2 and TRBJ2-1; D is unresolved. This CDR3 contains 11 residues. Germline V gives CDR1 SGHTA, CDR2 FQGNSA. V lost 5 bases and J lost 7, with 6 bases in between. The DNA for the CDR3 is TGTGCCAGCAGCCCTAGTAATGAGCAGTTCTTC. This sequence encodes CASSPSNEQFF.

There are many counts of this clonotype. The chain couples TRBV5-6 to TRBJ1-1, with TRBD1 as a possible D gene (6 bases). With 4 bases removed from V and 4 bases from J, the gap between germline ends came to 14 bases. This CDR3 is 14 amino acids long. From germline, CDR1 is SGHDT and CDR2 YYEEEE. Here the CDR3 DNA reads TGTGCCAGCAGCCGTACAGGGTCGCGCACTGAAGCTTTCTTT. Protein product: CASSRTGSRTEAFF.

This clonotype was picked up many times. The chain recombines TRBV19 with TRBJ1-5; 7 positions match TRBD1. Germline lookup yields CDR1 LNHDA and CDR2 SQIVND (reference sequence). This CDR3 contains 14 residues. The V and J ends lost 7 bases and 3 bases, in that order; junction bases with no gene match: 6. The CDR3 nucleotides are TGTGCCAGTAACCCGGACAGGTTCAATCAGCCCCAGCATTTT. This encodes CASNPDRFNQPQHF.

The DNA of the CDR3 is TGTGCCAGCAGCGAGCTGGACAGGGCTGAGACCCAGTACTTC. It encodes CASSELDRAETQYF. This rearrangement joins TRBV9 to TRBJ2-5, with 8 bases identical to TRBD1. The CDR3 is 14 amino acids. The germline V gene has CDR1 SGDLS and CDR2 YYNGEE. V lost 3 bases to trimming and J lost 5 bases; unmatched junction nucleotides: 6.

As concerns this clonotype: A much larger clone lies one base from this, so it may be a read error. V gene TRBV11-2 combines with J gene TRBJ2-5; maybe TRBD1 (5 bases). Germline values: CDR1 SGHAT, CDR2 FQNNGV. This CDR3 is built from 15 residues. CDR3 DNA: TGTGCCAGGAGCTTAGGAGACAGAGACCAAGAGACCCAGTACTTC. This codes for CARSLGDRDQETQYF. The whole variable domain, remainder taken from reference TRBV11-2 and TRBJ2-5, is EAGVAQSPRYKIIEKRQSVAFWCNPISGHATLYWYQQILGQGPKLLIQFQNNGVVDDSQLPKDRFSAERLKGVDSTLKIQPAKLEDSAVYLCARSLGDRDQETQYFGPGTRLLVL.

This clonotype has a count of ten or more. The rearrangement links TRBV5-1 to TRBJ2-7, with D possibly TRBD2 on 6 matching bases. Trimming took off 4 bases at V and 2 bases at J, with 13 bases between the two ends. The CDR3 is 14 amino acids. Germline-derived CDR1 and CDR2 are SGHRS and YFSETQ. The CDR3, as DNA: TGCGCCAGCAGCCCCCGGACGGGAGCCTACGAGCAGTACTTC. Protein product: CASSPRTGAYEQYF.

This clonotype came up many times. V usage is TRBV6-6 and J usage is TRBJ1-2; 7 nucleotides agree with TRBD1. V lost 4 bases, J lost 4 bases, and 9 bases stayed unmatched. The length of the CDR3 is 15 residues. Looked up from germline, CDR1 is MNHNY and CDR2 is SVGAGI (reference sequence). The CDR3 protein is CASSLGPDRIYGYTF. As DNA, the CDR3 is TGTGCCAGCAGTTTAGGACCGGACAGGATCTATGGCTACACCTTC.

The chain uses TRBV10-3 and TRBJ2-7; 7 bases agree with TRBD2. Germline-derived CDR1 and CDR2 are ENHRY and SYGVKD. The CDR3 is 14 amino acids. J gave up 5 bases and V 10 bases, and 14 bases lay outside the gene matches. The CDR3 is CATQTSGDFNEQYF. CDR3 DNA: TGTGCCACACAAACCAGCGGGGACTTTAACGAGCAGTACTTC.